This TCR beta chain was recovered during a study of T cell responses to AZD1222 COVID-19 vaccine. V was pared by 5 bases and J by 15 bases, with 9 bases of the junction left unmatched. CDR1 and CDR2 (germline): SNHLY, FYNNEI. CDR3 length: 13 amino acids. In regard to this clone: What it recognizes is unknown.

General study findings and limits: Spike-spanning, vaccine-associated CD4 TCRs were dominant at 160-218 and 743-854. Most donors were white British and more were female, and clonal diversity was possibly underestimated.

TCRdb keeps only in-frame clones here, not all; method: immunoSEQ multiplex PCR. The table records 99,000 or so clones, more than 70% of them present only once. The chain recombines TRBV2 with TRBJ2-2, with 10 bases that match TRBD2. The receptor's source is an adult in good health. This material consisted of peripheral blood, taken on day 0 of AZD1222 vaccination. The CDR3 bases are TGTGCCAGCAGTCCAGGGACTAGCGACTTGTTGTTTTTT. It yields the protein CASSPGTSDLLFF.